These 13 T cell receptor beta chains were sequenced from one sample in a study of T cells in Graves' hyperthyroidism and ophthalmopathy (dated by TCRdb to between 2018 and 2021). The receptor library was made with multiplex PCR. Sequencing relied on an Illumina HiSeq 2000. TCR beta CDR3 regions were amplified from RNA transcripts. A first-round RT-PCR of the TCR CDR3 used the HTBI primer set with the Qiagen OneStep RT-PCR kit. TCRdb itself trimmed the public reads at Q25 with fastp, ran MiXCR and retained productive beta chains. Merged by CDR3 protein, the rows form single entries marked with the most common genes and DNA. The sample has under 500,000 distinct CDR3 sequences on record, over 12% of them singletons. The ten biggest clones cover around 28% of the sample. Sequencing used blood. Receptor source: a man aged 50 to 60 with Graves' ophthalmopathy.

This clonotype was counted a few times. The gene calls are TRBV6-1 and TRBJ2-5; possible D gene TRBD1, 6 bases. V lost 5 bases to trimming and J lost 2 bases, with 12 bases between them. Germline lookup yields CDR1 MNHNS and CDR2 SASEGT. This CDR3 comprises 14 residues. The CDR3 bases are TGTGCCAGCAGTACTATCACAGGGCAAGAGACCCAGTACTTC. It encodes CASSTITGQETQYF.

Only a few counts were recorded for this clonotype. The J gene is TRBJ2-7, the V gene TRBV10-2; 11 bases agree with TRBD1. Trimming took 6 bases from V and 8 from J; bases not matched to a gene: 12. CDR1 WSHSY and CDR2 SAAADI come from the germline V gene. The CDR3 runs to 15 residues. The DNA of the CDR3 is TGCGCCAGCAGCGGGACAGGGGGGTTTATAGGGAAGCAGTACTTC. It yields the protein CASSGTGGFIGKQYF.

This clonotype was seen ten or more times. The chain links TRBV6-1 to TRBJ2-7; no firm D call. The germline CDR1 and CDR2 sequences are MNHNS and SASEGT. Trimming took off 1 base at V and 2 bases at J, with 12 bases between the two ends. The CDR3 has 15 amino acids. CDR3 DNA: TGTGCCAGCAGTGAAGTTAAGGGTGAGACCTACGAGCAGTACTTC. Protein product: CASSEVKGETYEQYF.

The chain combines TRBV20-1 with TRBJ1-1; D not resolved. Germline CDR1 is DFQATT and CDR2 is SNEGSKA (reference sequence). CDR3 length: 14 amino acids. V shed 3 bases and J shed 1 base, with 12 bases lying between them. CDR3 loop: CSASSGVENTEAFF. The CDR3 nucleotides are TGCAGTGCTAGTTCCGGGGTAGAGAACACTGAAGCTTTCTTT.

This clonotype turned up a few times. V and J are TRBV27 and TRBJ1-6; 9 positions agree with TRBD1. The CDR3 is 21 residues long. Germline CDR1 reads MNHEY; CDR2 reads SMNVEV (reference sequence). Losses at the gene ends were 2 bases for V and 7 bases for J; bases not matched to a gene: 21. DNA for the CDR3: TGTGCCAGCAGTTTAGGATCGGTTGGGACAGGGTCGTTCCGGAAGAATTCACCCCTCCACTTT. Encoded protein: CASSLGSVGTGSFRKNSPLHF.

This chain links TRBV27 with TRBJ2-4; D gene uncertain. Between the trimmed V and J ends, which lost 1 base and 3 bases, there was a span of 10 bases. Germline lookup yields CDR1 MNHEY and CDR2 SMNVEV (reference sequence). The CDR3 is 15 amino acids. CDR3 nucleotides: TGTGCCAGCAGTTTATTGCCCGCAGACAAAAACATTCAGTACTTC. Its translation is CASSLLPADKNIQYF.

This clonotype was found a few times. The rearrangement uses TRBV19 and TRBJ1-5, with a weak D call TRBD1 (5 bases). Germline V CDR1 and CDR2: LNHDA, SQIVND (reference sequence). V shed 3 bases and J shed 0 bases, with 15 bases lying between them. This CDR3 spans 17 amino acids. CDR3 sequence: CASSMRWDQTSNQPQHF. CDR3 nucleotide sequence: TGTGCCAGTAGTATGCGGTGGGACCAGACTAGCAATCAGCCCCAGCATTTT. Supplemented by reference TRBV19 and TRBJ1-5, the full variable domain reads DGGITQSPKYLFRKEGQNVTLSCEQNLNHDAMYWYRQDPGQGLRLIYYSQIVNDFQKGDIAEGYSVSREKKESFPLTVTSAQKNPTAFYLCASSMRWDQTSNQPQHFGDGTRLSIL.

This clonotype showed up many times. The chain employs TRBV20-1 and TRBJ2-7; the D is unclear. V lost 4 bases, J lost 1 base, and 14 bases lay in between. The CDR3 loop spans 14 amino acids. Germline values: CDR1 DFQATT, CDR2 SNEGSKA (reference sequence). The CDR3: CSAIPQFGSYEQYF. The CDR3 nucleotides read TGCAGTGCTATACCCCAGTTCGGTTCCTACGAGCAGTACTTC.

In this sample, this clonotype turned up many times. The rearrangement links TRBV6-1 to TRBJ2-7; 7 bases map to TRBD2. Germline assignment: CDR1 MNHNS and CDR2 SASEGT. The CDR3 contains 15 residues. V shed 1 base, J shed 9 bases, and the junction held 12 bases outside the gene matches. The CDR3 nucleotides read TGTGCCAGCAGTGAAGTGGGCGGGAGAATTAATGGGCAGTACTTC. This translates into CASSEVGGRINGQYF.

The chain combines TRBV7-6 with TRBJ1-3, with TRBD1 as a possible D gene (5 bases). Looked up from germline, CDR1 is SGHVS and CDR2 is FNYEAQ. V lost 5 bases and J 3 bases, leaving 11 bases between the germline ends. The CDR3 has 14 residues. This chain's CDR3 is CASSLTVVGNTIYF. For the CDR3, the DNA is TGTGCCAGCAGCCTGACAGTTGTTGGAAACACCATATATTTT.

In its sample, this clonotype was seen many times. The rearrangement joins TRBV5-1 to TRBJ2-7; D not resolved. Trimming took 2 bases from V and 7 from J, leaving 13 bases between them. The germline CDR1 and CDR2 sequences are SGHRS and YFSETQ. CDR3 length equals 13 residues. CDR3 in DNA: TGCGCCAGCAGCTTCTCGACCCCCTTGGAGCAGTACTTC. Its protein product is CASSFSTPLEQYF. The variable domain in full, with the rest retrieved from reference TRBV5-1 and TRBJ2-7, is KAGVTQTPRYLIKTRGQQVTLSCSPISGHRSVSWYQQTPGQGLQFLFEYFSETQRNKGNFPGRFSGRQFSNSRSEMNVSTLELGDSALYLCASSFSTPLEQYFGPGTRLTVT.

This clonotype was recorded a few times. This chain connects TRBV20-1 to TRBJ2-3; D remains ambiguous. CDR3 length: 13 amino acids. Trimming pared 1 base from V and 5 bases from J, leaving 10 bases between. Looked up from germline, CDR1 is DFQATT and CDR2 is SNEGSKA (reference sequence). For the CDR3, the DNA is TGCAGTGCTAGAGCTTCGGCGCGAGATACGCAGTATTTT. Translating it yields CSARASARDTQYF.

There are many counts of this clonotype. CDR3 sequence: CSARGLLAGYNEQFF. The DNA of the CDR3 is TGCAGTGCTAGGGGGTTGCTAGCGGGTTACAATGAGCAGTTCTTC. This rearrangement joins TRBV20-1 to TRBJ2-1; TRBD2 matches at 8 bases. The germline V gene has CDR1 DFQATT and CDR2 SNEGSKA (reference sequence). The trim removed 3 bases at V and 4 bases at J, leaving 8 bases unmatched. CDR3 length: 15 amino acids.